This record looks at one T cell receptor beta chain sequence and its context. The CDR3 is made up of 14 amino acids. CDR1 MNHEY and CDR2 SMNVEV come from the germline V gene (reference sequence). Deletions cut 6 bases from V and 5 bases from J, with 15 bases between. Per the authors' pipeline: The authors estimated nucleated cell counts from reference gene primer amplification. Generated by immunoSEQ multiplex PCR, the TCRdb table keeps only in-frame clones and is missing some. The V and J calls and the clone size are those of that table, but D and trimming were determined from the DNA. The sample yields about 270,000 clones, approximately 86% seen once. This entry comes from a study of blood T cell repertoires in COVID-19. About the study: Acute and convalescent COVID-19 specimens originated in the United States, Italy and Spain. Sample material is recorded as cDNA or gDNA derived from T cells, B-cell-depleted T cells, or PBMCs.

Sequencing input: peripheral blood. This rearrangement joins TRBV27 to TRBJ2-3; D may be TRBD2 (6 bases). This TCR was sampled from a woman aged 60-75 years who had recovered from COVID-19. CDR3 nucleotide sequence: TGTGCCAGCAGCCCTACGACTAGTTTAGATACGCAGTATTTT. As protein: CASSPTTSLDTQYF.